The table lists the clone carrying this T cell receptor beta chain with a few counts. What it binds is not known. This record belongs to a study of beta chain features in type 1 diabetes. Study details: Similarity in age, gender and cell yields was seen between patients and healthy donors. Across the samples, roughly 98 million sorted cells were examined in total. Study results and limitations: More deletions and fewer insertions at VDJ junctions were seen in type 1 diabetes patients.

Every bit of the isolated RNA underwent reverse transcription, so sequencing read expressed TCRB transcripts. The protocol was immunoSEQ multiplex PCR, while the TCRdb copy is restricted to in-frame clones and leaves out a portion. The data show about 300,000 clones, roughly 8% seen once. V was cut by 4 bases and J by 3 bases, with 14 bases left in between. Germline V CDR1 and CDR2: SGHNT, YYREEE (reference sequence). The CDR3 is 15 amino acids. Using CD45RO/CCR7/CD25/CD127/CD95/CD27, CD4+ naive, central memory, regulatory and stem cell-like memory cells were sorted. Sequencing input: central memory CD4+ T cells from blood. The rearrangement links TRBV5-4 to TRBJ1-3, with D maybe TRBD1 (6 bases). The receptor's source is a woman aged 18 to 35 in good health. In DNA, the CDR3 is TGTGCCAGCAGCACAGCCGGGACAATTGGAAACACCATATATTTT. Amino acid sequence: CASSTAGTIGNTIYF.